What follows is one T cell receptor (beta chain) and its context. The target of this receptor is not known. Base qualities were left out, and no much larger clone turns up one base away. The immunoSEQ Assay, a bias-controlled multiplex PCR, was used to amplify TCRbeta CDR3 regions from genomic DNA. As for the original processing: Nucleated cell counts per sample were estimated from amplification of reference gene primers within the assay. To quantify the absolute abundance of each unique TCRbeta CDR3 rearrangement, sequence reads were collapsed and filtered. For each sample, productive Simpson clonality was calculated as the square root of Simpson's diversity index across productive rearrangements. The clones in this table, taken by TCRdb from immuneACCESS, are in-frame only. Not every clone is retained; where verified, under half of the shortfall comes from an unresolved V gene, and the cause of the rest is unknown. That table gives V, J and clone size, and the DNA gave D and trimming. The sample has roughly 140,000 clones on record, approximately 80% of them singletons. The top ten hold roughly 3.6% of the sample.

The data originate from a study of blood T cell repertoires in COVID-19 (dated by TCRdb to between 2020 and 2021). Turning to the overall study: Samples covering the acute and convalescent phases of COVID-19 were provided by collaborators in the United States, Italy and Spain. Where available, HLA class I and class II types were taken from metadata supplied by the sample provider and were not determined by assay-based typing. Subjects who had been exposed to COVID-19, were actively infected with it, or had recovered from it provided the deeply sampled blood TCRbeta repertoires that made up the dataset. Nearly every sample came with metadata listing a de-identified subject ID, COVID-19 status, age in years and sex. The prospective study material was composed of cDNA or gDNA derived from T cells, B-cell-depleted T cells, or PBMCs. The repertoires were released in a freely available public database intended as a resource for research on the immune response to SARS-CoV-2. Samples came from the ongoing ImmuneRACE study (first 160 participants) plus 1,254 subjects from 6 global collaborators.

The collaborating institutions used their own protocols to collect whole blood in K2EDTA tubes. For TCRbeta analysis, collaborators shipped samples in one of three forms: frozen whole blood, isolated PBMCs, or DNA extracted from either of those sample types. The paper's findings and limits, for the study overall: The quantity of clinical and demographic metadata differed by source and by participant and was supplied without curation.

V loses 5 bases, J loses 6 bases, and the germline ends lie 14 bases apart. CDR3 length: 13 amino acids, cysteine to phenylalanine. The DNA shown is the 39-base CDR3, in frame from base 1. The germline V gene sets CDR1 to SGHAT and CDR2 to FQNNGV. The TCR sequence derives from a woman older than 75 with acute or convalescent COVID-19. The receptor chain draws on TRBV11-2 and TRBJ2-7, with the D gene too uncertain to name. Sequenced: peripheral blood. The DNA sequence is TGTGCCAGCAGCGCCTATAGCCGTCTCGAGCAGTACTTC. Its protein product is CASSAYSRLEQYF.